A selection of T cell receptor beta chains follows, all from one sample in a study of long-term antiretroviral therapy in people with HIV. The protocol was immunoSEQ multiplex PCR, while the TCRdb copy is restricted to in-frame clones and leaves out a portion. The sample lists about 19,000 clones; roughly 87% were seen once. The specimen was unsorted PBMCs, collected 2.1 years after starting antiretroviral therapy. The receptor source for this set is a man aged 18 to 35 with HIV. Both conserved end residues are part of each CDR3. Each record gives: clone size, V gene, J gene, D gene, CDR3 protein, CDR3 DNA. The D gene is left open where the match is weak. A row's size may be missing; if present it is once, few, many or a size class.

clone_size: -
v_call: TRBV12-5
j_call: TRBJ2-7
d_call: -
cdr3_aa: CASGLRDIPYEQYF
cdr3_nt: TGTGCTAGTGGTTTGAGGGACATACCCTACGAGCAGTACTTC

clone_size: -
v_call: TRBV2
j_call: TRBJ1-5
d_call: -
cdr3_aa: CASSEGSPWRINQPQHF
cdr3_nt: TGTGCCAGCAGTGAGGGGTCACCCTGGAGGATTAATCAGCCCCAGCATTTT

clone_size: -
v_call: TRBV4-1
j_call: TRBJ2-7
d_call: TRBD1
cdr3_aa: CASSQDLGGLSYYEQYF
cdr3_nt: TGCGCCAGCAGCCAAGATCTAGGGGGCCTCAGCTATTACGAGCAGTACTTC

clone_size: few
v_call: TRBV4-3
j_call: TRBJ1-4
d_call: TRBD1
cdr3_aa: CASSQGDRRNEKLFF
cdr3_nt: TGCGCCAGCAGCCAAGGGGACAGGAGGAATGAAAAACTGTTTTTT

clone_size: -
v_call: TRBV27
j_call: TRBJ1-1
d_call: -
cdr3_aa: CASSLYQSTEAFF
cdr3_nt: TGTGCCAGCAGTTTATACCAGTCTACTGAAGCTTTCTTT

clone_size: -
v_call: TRBV6-6
j_call: TRBJ1-6
d_call: -
cdr3_aa: CATGLQSPLHF
cdr3_nt: TGTGCCACCGGGTTACAATCACCCCTCCACTTT

clone_size: -
v_call: TRBV7-6
j_call: TRBJ2-7
d_call: -
cdr3_aa: CASSLQNARGGYEQYF
cdr3_nt: TGTGCCAGCAGCTTACAGAACGCCAGAGGGGGGTACGAGCAGTACTTC

clone_size: -
v_call: TRBV5-8
j_call: TRBJ2-5
d_call: -
cdr3_aa: CASSIRLEETQYF
cdr3_nt: TGTGCCAGCAGCATAAGACTAGAAGAGACCCAGTACTTC

clone_size: -
v_call: TRBV4-3
j_call: TRBJ2-1
d_call: TRBD2
cdr3_aa: CASSQDWAGVPYNEQFF
cdr3_nt: TGCGCCAGCAGCCAAGATTGGGCGGGAGTCCCCTACAATGAGCAGTTCTTC

clone_size: -
v_call: TRBV5-1
j_call: TRBJ2-2
d_call: TRBD1
cdr3_aa: CASSPGQGAEMELFF
cdr3_nt: TGCGCCAGCAGCCCTGGACAGGGGGCGGAGATGGAGCTGTTTTTT

clone_size: few
v_call: TRBV11-2
j_call: TRBJ2-1
d_call: TRBD2
cdr3_aa: CASKPGLAGVGEQFF
cdr3_nt: TGTGCCAGCAAACCAGGACTAGCGGGAGTTGGGGAGCAGTTCTTC

clone_size: -
v_call: TRBV7-8
j_call: TRBJ1-1
d_call: -
cdr3_aa: CASWLVNTEAFF
cdr3_nt: TGTGCCTCCTGGCTAGTCAACACTGAAGCTTTCTTT

clone_size: -
v_call: TRBV19
j_call: TRBJ2-7
d_call: -
cdr3_aa: CASSQQVTYEQYF
cdr3_nt: TGTGCCAGTAGTCAACAGGTTACCTACGAGCAGTACTTC

clone_size: -
v_call: TRBV5-1
j_call: TRBJ2-7
d_call: -
cdr3_aa: CASSLAGTGYEQYF
cdr3_nt: TGCGCCAGCAGCTTGGCCGGGACTGGATACGAGCAGTACTTC

clone_size: -
v_call: TRBV7-2
j_call: TRBJ1-5
d_call: -
cdr3_aa: CASSLDPGDRPQHF
cdr3_nt: TGTGCCAGCAGCTTAGACCCGGGGGATCGGCCCCAGCATTTT

clone_size: -
v_call: TRBV11-1
j_call: TRBJ2-7
d_call: TRBD1
cdr3_aa: CASSPGTGGTEQYF
cdr3_nt: TGTGCCAGCAGCCCCGGGACAGGGGGCACCGAGCAGTACTTC

clone_size: -
v_call: TRBV28
j_call: TRBJ1-2
d_call: -
cdr3_aa: CAGGDTLNYGYTF
cdr3_nt: TGTGCCGGGGGGGACACCCTTAACTATGGCTACACCTTC

clone_size: -
v_call: TRBV1
j_call: TRBJ1-1
d_call: -
cdr3_aa: CTSSKPHPGGGSNTEAFF
cdr3_nt: TGCACCAGCAGTAAACCTCACCCAGGGGGGGGGAGCAACACTGAAGCTTTCTTT

clone_size: -
v_call: TRBV5-6
j_call: TRBJ2-7
d_call: -
cdr3_aa: CASSLYTYEQYF
cdr3_nt: TGTGCCAGCAGCTTGTACACGTACGAGCAGTACTTC

clone_size: -
v_call: TRBV7-9
j_call: TRBJ1-1
d_call: -
cdr3_aa: CASTGTERPGGAFF
cdr3_nt: TGTGCCAGCACCGGAACAGAAAGGCCCGGAGGGGCTTTCTTT

clone_size: -
v_call: TRBV10-3
j_call: TRBJ1-1
d_call: -
cdr3_aa: CAISDPDGHTTEAFF
cdr3_nt: TGTGCCATCAGTGACCCCGACGGCCACACCACTGAAGCTTTCTTT

clone_size: -
v_call: TRBV7-9
j_call: TRBJ2-7
d_call: -
cdr3_aa: CASSPRDRSSYEQYF
cdr3_nt: TGTGCCAGCAGCCCCCGGGACCGAAGCTCCTACGAGCAGTACTTC

clone_size: few
v_call: TRBV9
j_call: TRBJ1-1
d_call: TRBD1
cdr3_aa: CASSVADRVTEAFF
cdr3_nt: TGTGCCAGCAGCGTAGCGGACAGGGTAACTGAAGCTTTCTTT

clone_size: once
v_call: TRBV6-5
j_call: TRBJ2-7
d_call: -
cdr3_aa: CASRGGVSYEQYF
cdr3_nt: TGTGCCAGCAGAGGGGGGGTGTCCTACGAGCAGTACTTC

clone_size: once
v_call: TRBV5-1
j_call: TRBJ2-1
d_call: -
cdr3_aa: CASNQDTHNEQFF
cdr3_nt: TGCGCCAGCAACCAAGACACCCACAATGAGCAGTTCTTC

clone_size: -
v_call: TRBV5-5
j_call: TRBJ1-2
d_call: -
cdr3_aa: CASSPGSNGLNGYTF
cdr3_nt: TGTGCCAGCAGTCCTGGATCCAACGGACTCAATGGCTACACCTTC

clone_size: -
v_call: TRBV5-1
j_call: TRBJ1-1
d_call: -
cdr3_aa: CASSLVRNTEAFF
cdr3_nt: TGCGCCAGCAGCTTGGTCAGGAACACTGAAGCTTTCTTT

clone_size: -
v_call: TRBV19
j_call: TRBJ1-2
d_call: -
cdr3_aa: CASSIFQGGGGYTF
cdr3_nt: TGTGCCAGTAGTATCTTTCAGGGAGGCGGTGGCTACACCTTC

clone_size: -
v_call: TRBV9
j_call: TRBJ2-7
d_call: -
cdr3_aa: CASYGHYEQYF
cdr3_nt: TGTGCCAGCTACGGGCACTACGAGCAGTACTTC

clone_size: -
v_call: TRBV6-6
j_call: TRBJ1-2
d_call: -
cdr3_aa: CASSPTGTGGYTF
cdr3_nt: TGTGCCAGCAGCCCTACGGGGACGGGTGGCTACACCTTC

clone_size: -
v_call: TRBV5-4
j_call: TRBJ2-3
d_call: TRBD2
cdr3_aa: CASSFWGASGRFDTQYF
cdr3_nt: TGTGCCAGCAGCTTCTGGGGGGCTAGCGGGAGATTCGATACGCAGTATTTT

clone_size: -
v_call: TRBV25-1
j_call: TRBJ2-5
d_call: TRBD2
cdr3_aa: CASNGTMEGETQYF
cdr3_nt: TGTGCCAGCAACGGGACTATGGAGGGGGAGACCCAGTACTTC

clone_size: -
v_call: TRBV6-5
j_call: TRBJ2-5
d_call: TRBD1
cdr3_aa: CASSYLTGVGETQYF
cdr3_nt: TGTGCCAGCAGTTACTTAACAGGGGTGGGAGAGACCCAGTACTTC

clone_size: -
v_call: TRBV6-5
j_call: TRBJ1-2
d_call: -
cdr3_aa: CASSLKGPRDGYTF
cdr3_nt: TGTGCCAGCAGTTTAAAAGGACCCAGGGATGGCTACACCTTC

clone_size: -
v_call: TRBV19
j_call: TRBJ1-3
d_call: -
cdr3_aa: CASSIRGRLSGNTIYF
cdr3_nt: TGTGCCAGTAGTATACGGGGCAGGCTCTCTGGAAACACCATATATTTT

clone_size: -
v_call: TRBV4-3
j_call: TRBJ1-6
d_call: TRBD1
cdr3_aa: CASSPTADRRNSPLHF
cdr3_nt: TGCGCCAGCAGCCCGACCGCGGACAGGAGGAATTCACCCCTCCACTTT

clone_size: once
v_call: TRBV28
j_call: TRBJ2-2
d_call: -
cdr3_aa: CASSLSDRGTGELFF
cdr3_nt: TGTGCCAGCAGTTTGTCGGACAGAGGAACCGGGGAGCTGTTTTTT

clone_size: -
v_call: TRBV4-3
j_call: TRBJ1-1
d_call: TRBD1
cdr3_aa: CASSQGQGAFF
cdr3_nt: TGCGCCAGCAGCCAAGGACAGGGAGCTTTCTTT

clone_size: -
v_call: TRBV7-9
j_call: TRBJ1-6
d_call: -
cdr3_aa: CASSSGETGFYNSPLHF
cdr3_nt: TGTGCCAGCAGCTCGGGAGAAACAGGCTTCTATAATTCACCCCTCCACTTT

clone_size: -
v_call: TRBV7-9
j_call: TRBJ2-5
d_call: TRBD2
cdr3_aa: CASSLVASGGVIQETQYF
cdr3_nt: TGTGCCAGCAGCTTAGTGGCTAGCGGGGGAGTGATCCAAGAGACCCAGTACTTC

clone_size: -
v_call: TRBV10-3
j_call: TRBJ2-5
d_call: TRBD1
cdr3_aa: CATVTSGGETQYF
cdr3_nt: TGTGCCACAGTCACCTCAGGGGGTGAGACCCAGTACTTC

clone_size: -
v_call: TRBV9
j_call: TRBJ1-1
d_call: TRBD1
cdr3_aa: CASSVADREGAEAFF
cdr3_nt: TGTGCCAGCAGCGTAGCGGACAGGGAGGGCGCTGAAGCTTTCTTT

clone_size: -
v_call: TRBV19
j_call: TRBJ2-5
d_call: TRBD2
cdr3_aa: CASSGLAGETETQYF
cdr3_nt: TGTGCCAGTAGCGGACTAGCGGGGGAGACAGAGACCCAGTACTTC

clone_size: -
v_call: TRBV7-2
j_call: TRBJ2-7
d_call: -
cdr3_aa: CASSLGGHYTYEQYF
cdr3_nt: TGTGCCAGCAGCTTAGGAGGACACTATACCTACGAGCAGTACTTC

clone_size: medium-sized
v_call: TRBV19
j_call: TRBJ1-5
d_call: -
cdr3_aa: CASSFDSNQPQHF
cdr3_nt: TGTGCCAGTAGTTTCGATAGCAATCAGCCCCAGCATTTT

clone_size: -
v_call: TRBV6-6
j_call: TRBJ1-2
d_call: -
cdr3_aa: CASSYSGVSYGYTF
cdr3_nt: TGTGCCAGCAGTTATAGCGGGGTTAGCTATGGCTACACCTTC

clone_size: -
v_call: TRBV7-9
j_call: TRBJ1-3
d_call: -
cdr3_aa: CASSLAGRSGNTIYF
cdr3_nt: TGTGCCAGCAGCTTAGCAGGGAGGTCTGGAAACACCATATATTTT

clone_size: -
v_call: TRBV2
j_call: TRBJ2-7
d_call: -
cdr3_aa: CASRPQGNYEQYF
cdr3_nt: TGTGCCAGCAGACCGCAGGGGAACTACGAGCAGTACTTC